This T cell receptor beta chain appears in the sequencing data of a study of blood T cells in healthy people across ages. Study in general: Capturing about one barcoded beta molecule per two T cells was achieved by template switching.

For the second PCR, which ran for about 6 to 11 cycles, a sample-barcoded 5' primer and a J-beta primer mix were used. One entry per CDR3 protein, called by TCRdb with MiXCR from the 5' RACE reads. The sample carries about 1.6 million distinct CDR3 sequences, roughly a third recorded once. The specimen sequenced was blood. The clonotype was recovered from a woman aged 25 to 45 in good health.

DNA of the CDR3: TGCAGTGCCCGGGGGAGCGTCACCTACGAGCAGTACTTC. Residues: CSARGSVTYEQYF. The V gene is TRBV20-1, the J gene TRBJ2-7; TRBD2 is a possible D gene (6 bases). This CDR3 region has 13 residues. V lost 6 bases and J 2 bases, leaving 14 bases between the germline ends. CDR1 is DFQATT and CDR2 is SNEGSKA in the germline V gene (reference sequence).